These 14 T cell receptor beta chains were sequenced from one sample in a study of OX40 agonist ivuxolimab in advanced cancers. The library was produced with the immunoSEQ multiplex PCR assay. What TCRdb holds here is the immuneACCESS table cut down to in-frame rearrangements. Part of the clones is not present; checked against another copy, under half of the missing clones reflect an unresolved V gene, and the others are unexplained. The sample table contains 40,000 to 55,000 clones; only one count was recorded for approximately 91% of them. The ten largest clones add up to less than 30% of the sample. The source material was CD4+ or CD8+ T cells sorted from blood, sampled in a trial of the OX40 agonist ivuxolimab. The receptors come from an adult with an advanced solid tumor such as melanoma, head and neck, liver or kidney cancer.

V gene TRBV4-3 combines with J gene TRBJ2-1; TRBD2 might be the D (6 bases). Germline V lookup: CDR1 LGHNA, CDR2 YSLEER. CDR3 size: 13 residues. Trimming took 0 bases from V and 10 from J, leaving 10 bases between them. DNA of the CDR3: TGCGCCAGCAGCCAAGATTCGGGGGACGAGCAGTTCTTC. Its protein is CASSQDSGDEQFF.

The chain couples TRBV6-6 to TRBJ1-1; D gene unclear. Germline loops: CDR1 MNHNY, CDR2 SVGAGI (reference sequence). The CDR3 covers 16 residues. The ends were cut back, 2 bases at V and 0 bases at J, with 13 bases in the middle. CDR3 amino acids: CASSYIGNRLNTEAFF. The CDR3 coding sequence is TGTGCCAGCAGTTACATTGGGAACCGCTTGAACACTGAAGCTTTCTTT.

The rearrangement links TRBV9 to TRBJ1-1; D may be TRBD1 (6 bases). Germline-derived CDR1 and CDR2 are SGDLS and YYNGEE. The CDR3 length is 15 residues. V shed 0 bases and J shed 0 bases, with 9 bases lying between them. CDR3: CASSVGGALNTEAFF. The CDR3 DNA is TGTGCCAGCAGCGTAGGGGGGGCTTTGAACACTGAAGCTTTCTTT.

This rearrangement joins TRBV5-6 to TRBJ2-5; 9 nucleotides agree with TRBD1. The J call could be wrong; TRBJ2-7 is a better fit for the DNA end. Germline CDR1 SGHDT, CDR2 YYEEEE. This CDR3 is 14 amino acids long. The CDR3 DNA follows: TGTGCCAGCAGCTTGGCCGGGACAGGGAACGAGCAGTACTTC. It is translated as CASSLAGTGNEQYF.

By sample fraction, this clone is medium-sized. It is unclear where the CDR3 begins or ends on the DNA, so no DNA is shown, and the CDR3 is as TCRdb lists it. The chain uses TRBV10-2 and TRBJ2-2. The length of the CDR3 is 12 amino acids, counting both ends. The germline CDR1 and CDR2 sequences are WSHSY and SAAADI. CDR3 loop: CASRFGAGELFF.

This clone has only one observation. The chain couples TRBV28 to TRBJ2-7, with TRBD2 as a possible D gene (5 bases). From germline, CDR1 is MDHEN and CDR2 SYDVKM. The CDR3 is made up of 14 amino acids. V lost 0 bases and J lost 3, with 9 bases in between. The CDR3: CASSLWMEDYEQYF. The CDR3, as DNA: TGTGCCAGCAGTTTATGGATGGAGGACTACGAGCAGTACTTC.

A remark on this clone: This same CDR3 is encoded by further DNA sequences in the sample. The genes are TRBV27 and TRBJ1-3; D remains unclear. This CDR3 is built from 17 residues. With 5 bases removed from V and 0 bases from J, the gap between germline ends came to 17 bases. CDR1 MNHEY and CDR2 SMNVEV come from the germline V gene (reference sequence). The CDR3 here is CASSPHSLLRSGNTIYF. CDR3 DNA sequence: TGTGCCAGCAGTCCCCACAGCTTATTACGCTCTGGAAACACCATATATTTT.

The chain links TRBV28 to TRBJ2-7; D not resolved. This CDR3 contains 11 residues. Germline V CDR1 and CDR2: MDHEN, SYDVKM. Trimming took off 5 bases at V and 3 bases at J, with 5 bases between the two ends. CDR3 residues: CASSPDYEQYF. CDR3 nucleotides: TGTGCCAGCAGTCCTGACTACGAGCAGTACTTC.

This clone was observed once. The chain uses TRBV11-2 and TRBJ1-4, with TRBD1 matching 9 bases. CDR1 and CDR2 from the germline V gene are SGHAT and FQNNGV. This CDR3 contains 11 residues. V dropped 5 bases and J dropped 17; count of bases not matched to a gene: 6. CDR3 DNA sequence: TGTGCCAGCAGCCCGGGGGACAGGGAATTTTTT. Translation gives CASSPGDREFF.

The rearrangement joins TRBV5-6 to TRBJ1-1; the D is unclear. V lost 0 bases and J lost 3, with 12 bases in between. Germline CDR1 is SGHDT and CDR2 is YYEEEE. This CDR3 comprises 15 residues. The CDR3, as DNA: TGTGCCAGCAGCTTGGTTGGGGAGGGTCACACTGAAGCTTTCTTT. It yields the protein CASSLVGEGHTEAFF.

The rearrangement links TRBV15 to TRBJ2-1, with 7 bases lining up with TRBD2. The V and J ends lost 0 bases and 2 bases, in that order; junction bases with no gene match: 10. The length of the CDR3 is 18 residues. In germline, CDR1 is LNHNV, CDR2 YYDKDF (reference sequence). In DNA, the CDR3 is TGTGCCACCAGCAGAGATTGGAGAGCGGGGTCGCCCTACAATGAGCAGTTCTTC. As protein: CATSRDWRAGSPYNEQFF.

The chain is built from TRBV6-5 and TRBJ2-1; D perhaps matches TRBD2 (6 bases). From germline, CDR1 is MNHEY and CDR2 SVGAGI. Trimming shortened V by 6 bases and J by 6 bases, and 9 bases separated the two germline ends. The CDR3 loop spans 12 amino acids. The CDR3 is CASRDSGNEQFF. The CDR3 DNA is TGTGCCAGCAGAGATAGCGGCAATGAGCAGTTCTTC.

Only one count was recorded for this clone. This chain links TRBV2 with TRBJ1-1; D unclear. This CDR3 region has 12 residues. V lost 4 bases and J 5 bases, leaving 8 bases between the germline ends. The germline V gene has CDR1 SNHLY and CDR2 FYNNEI. The CDR3 bases are TGTGCCAGCAGTGGTGACAAAACTGAAGCTTTCTTT. It is translated as CASSGDKTEAFF.

This clone was counted a single time. The rearrangement links TRBV4-1 to TRBJ1-4; D possibly corresponds to TRBD1 (5 bases). The CDR3 sequence is 15 residues long. The germline V gene has CDR1 MGHRA and CDR2 YSYEKL. The V and J ends lost 1 base and 3 bases respectively, with 9 bases between them. CDR3 nucleotide sequence: TGCGCCAGCAGCCAAGTTTCAGGGTCTAATGAAAAACTGTTTTTT. As protein: CASSQVSGSNEKLFF.